Listed below are T cell receptor beta chains from one sample, sequenced in a study of blood T cell repertoires in COVID-19. Sequencing used immunoSEQ multiplex PCR; TCRdb keeps in-frame clones, though not all of them. The profile shows approximately 90,000 clones, more than 75% of them singletons. The sample comprised peripheral blood. The source of these receptors is a woman over 75 with acute or convalescent COVID-19. Both conserved end residues are part of each CDR3. D genes are given only for firm matches.

TRBD1 TRBJ1-5 TRBV12-5 CASGLAGTVNQPQHF
TRBD2 TRBJ2-2 TRBV7-3 CASSPRWGTSRTGELFF
- TRBJ2-4 TRBV12-5 CASGLEWGRAKNIQYF
TRBD1 TRBJ1-2 TRBV7-9 CASSAADRGPQGYGYTF
TRBD1 TRBJ1-2 TRBV28 CASRGQGSGYTF
TRBD1 TRBJ1-5 TRBV2 CASSTGGANQPQHF
- TRBJ1-1 TRBV27 CASSLKTPNRNTEAFF
TRBD1 TRBJ2-7 TRBV27 CASSLIKQGAGEQYF
- TRBJ1-2 TRBV3-1/TRBV3-2 CASSQDRNYGYTF
- TRBJ2-2 TRBV6-2/TRBV6-3 CASSYRRTNIPGELFF
- TRBJ1-1 TRBV7-9 CASSLARRLNTEAFF
- TRBJ2-7 TRBV6-2/TRBV6-3 CASSYSVSKRKYSYEQYF
TRBD1 TRBJ1-1 TRBV7-2 CASSPRTGMSTEAFF
- TRBJ2-1 TRBV3-1/TRBV3-2 CASSRGTSSNEQFF
- TRBJ2-3 TRBV7-9 CASSLGLGTDTQYF
TRBD1 TRBJ2-7 TRBV19 CASSRSGQSYEQYF